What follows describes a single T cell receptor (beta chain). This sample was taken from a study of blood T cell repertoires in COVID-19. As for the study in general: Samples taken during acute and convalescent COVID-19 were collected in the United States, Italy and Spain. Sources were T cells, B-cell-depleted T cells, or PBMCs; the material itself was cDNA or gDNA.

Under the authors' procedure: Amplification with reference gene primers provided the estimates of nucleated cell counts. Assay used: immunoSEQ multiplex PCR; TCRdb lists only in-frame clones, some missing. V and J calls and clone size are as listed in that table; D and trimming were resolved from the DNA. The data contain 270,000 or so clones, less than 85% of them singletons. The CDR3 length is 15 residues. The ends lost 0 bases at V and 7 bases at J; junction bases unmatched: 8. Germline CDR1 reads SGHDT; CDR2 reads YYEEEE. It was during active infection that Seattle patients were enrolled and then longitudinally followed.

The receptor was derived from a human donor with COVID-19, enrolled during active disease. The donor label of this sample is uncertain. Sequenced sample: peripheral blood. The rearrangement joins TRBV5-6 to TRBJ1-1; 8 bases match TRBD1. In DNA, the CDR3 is TGTGCCAGCAGCTTGGGTCCAGGGGGCCTTCTTGAAGCTTTCTTT. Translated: CASSLGPGGLLEAFF.